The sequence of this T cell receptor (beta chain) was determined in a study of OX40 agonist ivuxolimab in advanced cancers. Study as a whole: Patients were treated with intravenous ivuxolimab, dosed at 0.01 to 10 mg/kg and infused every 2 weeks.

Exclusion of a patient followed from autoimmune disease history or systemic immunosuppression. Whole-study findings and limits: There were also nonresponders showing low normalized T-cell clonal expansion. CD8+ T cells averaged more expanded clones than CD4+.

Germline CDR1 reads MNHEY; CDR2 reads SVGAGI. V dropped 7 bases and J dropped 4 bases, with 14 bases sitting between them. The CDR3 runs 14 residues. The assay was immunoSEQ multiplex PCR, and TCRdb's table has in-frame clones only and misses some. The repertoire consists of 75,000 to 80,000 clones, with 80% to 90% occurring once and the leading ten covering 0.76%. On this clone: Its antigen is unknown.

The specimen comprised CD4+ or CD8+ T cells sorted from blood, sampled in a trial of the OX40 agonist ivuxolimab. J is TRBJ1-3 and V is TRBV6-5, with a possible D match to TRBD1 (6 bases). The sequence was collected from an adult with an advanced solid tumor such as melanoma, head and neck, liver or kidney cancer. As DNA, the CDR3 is TGTGCCAGCATCTCGGACAGCACCGGAAACACCATATATTTT. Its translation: CASISDSTGNTIYF.